This entry concerns a single T cell receptor (beta chain). Its cognate antigen has yet to be identified. No base quality values were provided; no much bigger clone lies one nucleotide off. Library construction relied on the immunoSEQ multiplex PCR assay. TCRdb provides this immuneACCESS table in a form limited to in-frame rearrangements. Some clones are lacking; in checked studies, under half of them reflect an unresolved V gene, and why the rest are absent is not known. This sample gives some 25,000 clones in total; roughly 80% of them show up just once. In total, the top ten clones hold 0.71% of the sample. The germline V gene gives CDR1 as SGHRS and CDR2 as YFSETQ. V is pruned by 0 bases and J by 4 bases, leaving 10 bases of the junction without a gene match. From its cysteine to its phenylalanine, the CDR3 spans 17 amino acids. Kept here is only the CDR3 DNA, which spans 51 bases and is read in frame from base 1.

For TCR Vbeta sequencing, memory CD4+ T cells were sorted ex vivo from the peripheral blood of narcolepsy patients and healthy controls. The sample belongs to a study of T cells in narcolepsy (dated 2018 in TCRdb). For the study in its entirety: The study enrolled patients with narcolepsy type 1 or type 2 (NT1, NT2) together with healthy control donors. To look for autoreactive T cells in narcolepsy patients that target self-antigens of hypocretin neurons (hypocretin, TRIB2), the study used TCR Vbeta sequencing to follow clonotypes in blood and CSF. What the study reported, not specific to this receptor: According to the report, autoreactive clonotypes were detected serially in the blood of the same patients and of different patients, but not in healthy controls. Some blood memory CD4+ repertoires from patients and controls contained no sequences matching autoreactive T cell clones. Numbers of sequenced blood memory CD4+ clonotypes were comparable, with averages of some 40,000 in patients and 33,354 in controls. HCRT-specific and TRIB2-specific autoreactive clonotypes were highlighted in plots that compared CD4+ T cell clonotypes in CSF versus blood from the same patient.

The receptor was isolated from a human donor with narcolepsy. The sequence is built from TRBV5-1 and TRBJ2-5; 9 of the junction bases match TRBD1. The source material was CD45RA- memory CD4+ T cells from PBMCs. The cell subset or site label, read with the paper, signifies: memory T cells sorted ex vivo from peripheral blood. The CDR3 reads as follows: CASSLARGTGGSETQYF. The DNA is TGCGCCAGCAGCTTGGCGAGGGGTACAGGGGGCTCAGAGACCCAGTACTTC.